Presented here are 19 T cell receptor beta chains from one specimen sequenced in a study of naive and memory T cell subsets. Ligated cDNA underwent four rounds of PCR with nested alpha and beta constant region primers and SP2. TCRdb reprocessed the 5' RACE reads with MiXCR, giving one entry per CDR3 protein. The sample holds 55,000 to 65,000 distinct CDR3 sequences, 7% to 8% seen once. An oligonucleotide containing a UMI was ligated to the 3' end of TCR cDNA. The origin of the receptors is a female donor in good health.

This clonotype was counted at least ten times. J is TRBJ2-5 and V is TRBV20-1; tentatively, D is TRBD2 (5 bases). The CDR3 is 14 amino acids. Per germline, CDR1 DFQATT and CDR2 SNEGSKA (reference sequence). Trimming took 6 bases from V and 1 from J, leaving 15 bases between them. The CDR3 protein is CSARWRTSQETQYF. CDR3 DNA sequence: TGCAGTGCCAGATGGAGAACTAGCCAAGAGACCCAGTACTTC.

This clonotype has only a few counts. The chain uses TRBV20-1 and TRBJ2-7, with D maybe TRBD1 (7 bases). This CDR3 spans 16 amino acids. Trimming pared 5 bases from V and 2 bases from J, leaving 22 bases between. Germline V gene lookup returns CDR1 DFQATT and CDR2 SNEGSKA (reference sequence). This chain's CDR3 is CSAPRGKREKTYEQYF. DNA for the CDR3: TGCAGTGCTCCCAGGGGGAAACGGGAGAAAACCTACGAGCAGTACTTC.

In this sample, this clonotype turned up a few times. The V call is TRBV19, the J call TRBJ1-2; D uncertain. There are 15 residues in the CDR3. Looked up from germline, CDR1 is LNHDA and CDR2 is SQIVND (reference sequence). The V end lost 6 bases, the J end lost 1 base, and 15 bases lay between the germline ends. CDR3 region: CASRAGSAFNYGYTF. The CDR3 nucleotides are TGTGCCAGTAGGGCCGGGTCCGCCTTTAACTATGGCTACACCTTC. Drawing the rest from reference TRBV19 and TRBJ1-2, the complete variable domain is DGGITQSPKYLFRKEGQNVTLSCEQNLNHDAMYWYRQDPGQGLRLIYYSQIVNDFQKGDIAEGYSVSREKKESFPLTVTSAQKNPTAFYLCASRAGSAFNYGYTFGSGTRLTVV.

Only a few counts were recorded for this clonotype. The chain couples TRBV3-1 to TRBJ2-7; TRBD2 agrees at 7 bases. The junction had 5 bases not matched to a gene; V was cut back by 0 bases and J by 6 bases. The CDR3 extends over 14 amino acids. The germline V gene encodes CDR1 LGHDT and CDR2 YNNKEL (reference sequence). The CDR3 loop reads CASSQDGLDVEQYF. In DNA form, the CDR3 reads TGTGCCAGCAGCCAAGATGGACTAGATGTCGAGCAGTACTTC.

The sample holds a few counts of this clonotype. The CDR3 loop is CSAPGRYDNEQFF. The CDR3, as DNA: TGCAGCGCGCCCGGGAGATACGATAATGAGCAGTTCTTC. The V call is TRBV20-1, the J call TRBJ2-1, with D perhaps matching TRBD2 (6 bases). CDR3 length: 13 residues. In germline, CDR1 is DFQATT, CDR2 SNEGSKA (reference sequence).

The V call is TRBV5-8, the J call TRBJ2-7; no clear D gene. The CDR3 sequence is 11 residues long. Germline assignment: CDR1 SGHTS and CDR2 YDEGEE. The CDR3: CAVGTPYEQYF. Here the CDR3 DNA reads TGTGCGGTCGGCACTCCGTACGAGCAGTACTTC.

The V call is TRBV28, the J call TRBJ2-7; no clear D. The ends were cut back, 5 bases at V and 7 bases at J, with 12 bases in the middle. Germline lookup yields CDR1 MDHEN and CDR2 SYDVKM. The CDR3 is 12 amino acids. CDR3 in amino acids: CASSTYPREQYF. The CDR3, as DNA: TGTGCCAGCAGTACCTACCCAAGAGAGCAGTACTTC.

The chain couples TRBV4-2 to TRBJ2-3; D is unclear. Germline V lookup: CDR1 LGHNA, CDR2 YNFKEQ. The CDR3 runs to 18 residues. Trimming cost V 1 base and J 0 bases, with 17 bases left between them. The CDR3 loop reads CASSQGLSSAYSTDTQYF. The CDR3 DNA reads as TGTGCCAGCAGCCAAGGTCTTTCTTCAGCCTATAGCACAGATACGCAGTATTTT.

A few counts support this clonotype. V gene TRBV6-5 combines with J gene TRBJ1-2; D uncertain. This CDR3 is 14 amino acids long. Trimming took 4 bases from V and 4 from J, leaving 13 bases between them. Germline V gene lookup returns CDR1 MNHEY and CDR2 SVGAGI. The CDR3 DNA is TGTGCCAGCAGTTCCGACCCGATTAGCTATGGCTACACCTTC. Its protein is CASSSDPISYGYTF.

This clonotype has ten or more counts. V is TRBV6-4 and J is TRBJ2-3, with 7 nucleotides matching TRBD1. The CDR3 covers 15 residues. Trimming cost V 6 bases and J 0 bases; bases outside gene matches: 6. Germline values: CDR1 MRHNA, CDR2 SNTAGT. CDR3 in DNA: TGTGCCAGCAGCAAGGGGGCCATAAGCACAGATACGCAGTATTTT. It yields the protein CASSKGAISTDTQYF.

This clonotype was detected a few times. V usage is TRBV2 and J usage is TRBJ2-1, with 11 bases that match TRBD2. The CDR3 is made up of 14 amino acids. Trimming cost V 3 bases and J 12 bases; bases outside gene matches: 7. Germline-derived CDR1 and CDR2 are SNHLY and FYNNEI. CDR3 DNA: TGTGCCAGCAGTGAGCCACTAGCGGGAGCGATGCAGTTCTTC. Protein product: CASSEPLAGAMQFF.

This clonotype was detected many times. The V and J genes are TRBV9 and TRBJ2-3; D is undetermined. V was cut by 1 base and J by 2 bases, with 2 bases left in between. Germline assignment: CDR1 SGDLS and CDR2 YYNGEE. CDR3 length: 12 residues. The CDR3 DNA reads TGTGCCAGCAGCGTAAACACAGATACGCAGTATTTT. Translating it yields CASSVNTDTQYF.

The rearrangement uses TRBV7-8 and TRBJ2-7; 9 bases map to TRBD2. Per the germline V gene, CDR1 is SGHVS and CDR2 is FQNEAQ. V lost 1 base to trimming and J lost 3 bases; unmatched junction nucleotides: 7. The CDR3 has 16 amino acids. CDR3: CASSLGSSGTHYEQYF. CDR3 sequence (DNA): TGTGCCAGCAGCTTAGGATCTAGCGGGACGCACTACGAGCAGTACTTC.

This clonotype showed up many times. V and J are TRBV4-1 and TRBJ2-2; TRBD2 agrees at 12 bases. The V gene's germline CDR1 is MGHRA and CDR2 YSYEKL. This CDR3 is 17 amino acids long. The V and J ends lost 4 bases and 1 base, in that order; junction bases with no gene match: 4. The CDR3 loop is CASSPLGLAGNTGELFF. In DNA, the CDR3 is TGCGCCAGCAGCCCTTTGGGACTAGCGGGGAACACCGGGGAGCTGTTTTTT.

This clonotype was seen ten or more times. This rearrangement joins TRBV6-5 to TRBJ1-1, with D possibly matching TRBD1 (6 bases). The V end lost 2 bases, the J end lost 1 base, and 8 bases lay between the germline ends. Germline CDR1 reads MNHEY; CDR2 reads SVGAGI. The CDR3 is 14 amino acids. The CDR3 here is CASSYTGKNTEAFF. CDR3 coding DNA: TGTGCCAGCAGTTACACAGGGAAGAACACTGAAGCTTTCTTT.

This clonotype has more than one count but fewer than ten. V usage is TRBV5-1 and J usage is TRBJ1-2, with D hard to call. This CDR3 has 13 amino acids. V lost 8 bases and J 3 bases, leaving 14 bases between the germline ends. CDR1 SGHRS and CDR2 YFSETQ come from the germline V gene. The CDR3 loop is CASREMDDYGYTF. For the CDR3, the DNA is TGCGCCAGTAGAGAAATGGACGACTATGGCTACACCTTC. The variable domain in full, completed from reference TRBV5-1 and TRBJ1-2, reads KAGVTQTPRYLIKTRGQQVTLSCSPISGHRSVSWYQQTPGQGLQFLFEYFSETQRNKGNFPGRFSGRQFSNSRSEMNVSTLELGDSALYLCASREMDDYGYTFGSGTRLTVV.

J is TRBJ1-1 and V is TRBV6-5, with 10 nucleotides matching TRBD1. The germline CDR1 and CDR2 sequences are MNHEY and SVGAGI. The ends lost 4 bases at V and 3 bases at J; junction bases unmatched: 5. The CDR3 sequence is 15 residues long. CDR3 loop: CASSSTGGLDTEAFF. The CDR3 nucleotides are TGTGCCAGCAGTTCGACAGGGGGCTTGGACACTGAAGCTTTCTTT.

CDR3 sequence: CASSAQGQSSYNEQFF. CDR3 bases: TGTGCCAGCAGCGCCCAGGGACAGAGCTCCTACAATGAGCAGTTCTTC. The chain joins TRBV7-2 to TRBJ2-1, with 7 bases identical to TRBD1. This CDR3 has 16 amino acids. Per germline, CDR1 SGHTA and CDR2 FQGNSA. V dropped 5 bases and J dropped 0; count of bases not matched to a gene: 7. Drawing the rest from reference TRBV7-2 and TRBJ2-1, the complete variable domain is GAGVSQSPSNKVTEKGKDVELRCDPISGHTALYWYRQSLGQGLEFLIYFQGNSAPDKSGLPSDRFSAERTGGSVSTLTIQRTQQEDSAVYLCASSAQGQSSYNEQFFGPGTRLTVL.

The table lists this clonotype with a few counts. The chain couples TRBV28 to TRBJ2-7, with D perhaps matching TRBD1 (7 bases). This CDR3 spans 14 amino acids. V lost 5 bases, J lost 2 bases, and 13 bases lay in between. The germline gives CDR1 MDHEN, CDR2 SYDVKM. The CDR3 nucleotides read TGTGCCAGCAGTCCGCGGGACAGCACCTACGAGCAGTACTTC. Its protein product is CASSPRDSTYEQYF.